This T cell receptor (beta chain) was identified during a study of blood T cell repertoires in COVID-19. Study as a whole: In each case, the material was cDNA or gDNA derived from T cells, B-cell-depleted T cells, or PBMCs.

CDR3 size: 12 residues. In germline, CDR1 is KGHSH, CDR2 LQKENI. V was pared by 2 bases and J by 4 bases, with 3 bases between. Measured with immunoSEQ multiplex PCR; TCRdb has only the in-frame clones, and not every one. This repertoire shows more than 250,000 clones, approximately 84% found once; its top ten account for 10%. Across 20 to 25 US areas, participants ranged in age from about 18 to 90 years. Two negative PCRs, clearance, or symptom resolution had been documented for recovered Cohort 3 donors. Specimen: PBMCs or T cells enriched from blood (not recorded which). The chain joins TRBV18 to TRBJ1-3; no clear D. This TCR came from a woman aged 18 to 35 who had recovered from COVID-19. The CDR3 sequence: CASSPEGNTIYF. DNA for the CDR3: TGTGCCAGCTCACCAGAGGGAAACACCATATATTTT. Drawing the rest from reference TRBV18 and TRBJ1-3, the complete variable domain is NAGVMQNPRHLVRRRGQEARLRCSPMKGHSHVYWYRQLPEEGLKFMVYLQKENIIDESGMPKERFSAEFPKEGPSILRIQQVVRGDSAAYFCASSPEGNTIYFGEGSWLTVV.